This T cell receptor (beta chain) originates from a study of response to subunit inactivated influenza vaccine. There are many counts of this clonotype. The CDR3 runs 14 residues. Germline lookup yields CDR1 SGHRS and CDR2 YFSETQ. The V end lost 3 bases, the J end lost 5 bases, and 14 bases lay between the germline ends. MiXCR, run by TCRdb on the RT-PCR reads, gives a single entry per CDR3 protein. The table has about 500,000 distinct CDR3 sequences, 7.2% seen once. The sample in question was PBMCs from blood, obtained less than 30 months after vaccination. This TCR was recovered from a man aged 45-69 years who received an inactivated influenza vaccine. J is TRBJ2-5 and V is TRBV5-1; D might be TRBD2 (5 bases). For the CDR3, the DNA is TGCGCCAGCAGCTCCGTGGGGAGAGGGGAGACCCAGTACTTC. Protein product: CASSSVGRGETQYF.